A selection of T cell receptor beta chains follows, all from one sample in a study of cytomegalovirus exposure and HLA in healthy donors. Libraries were prepared by immunoSEQ multiplex PCR; TCRdb keeps only in-frame clonotypes and omits some of them. The sample has fewer than 200,000 clones; roughly 83% are singletons. The specimen sequenced was PBMCs. The receptors originated from a man in his thirties or forties in good health and CMV-seronegative. Both conserved end residues are part of each CDR3. A D gene is named only where the DNA matches it firmly. Size values are once, few and many counts, or a class for expanded clones, and some rows have none.

size	J	D	V	CDR3	DNA
NA	TRBJ1-5	NA	TRBV5-6	CASSSAPPGGQPQHF	TGTGCCAGCAGCTCAGCCCCGCCAGGTGGGCAGCCCCAGCATTTT
NA	TRBJ1-5	NA	TRBV4-1	CASSQDAGGDQPQHF	TGCGCCAGCAGCCAAGACGCGGGGGGTGATCAGCCCCAGCATTTT
NA	TRBJ2-3	TRBD1	TRBV2	CASRGGLSTDTQYF	TGTGCCAGTCGAGGGGGCTTGAGCACAGATACGCAGTATTTT
once	TRBJ2-1	TRBD2	TRBV11-2	CASSLGGASGRAYDEQFF	TGTGCCAGCAGCTTAGGTGGGGCTAGCGGGAGGGCCTATGATGAGCAGTTCTTC
NA	TRBJ2-2	TRBD2	TRBV6-4	CASRHLSGGANTGELFF	TGTGCCAGCAGGCATCTCAGCGGGGGGGCGAACACCGGGGAGCTGTTTTTT
NA	TRBJ2-1	NA	TRBV7-9	CSSSLDHFRVF	TGTTCCAGCAGCTTAGATCACTTCAGGGTCTTC
NA	TRBJ2-1	NA	TRBV4-2	CASSQVGPIYNEQFF	TGTGCCAGCAGCCAAGTGGGCCCTATCTACAATGAGCAGTTCTTC
NA	TRBJ2-3	NA	TRBV18	CASSAAVARIGNTQYF	TGTGCCAGCTCTGCCGCGGTCGCCAGGATCGGGAATACGCAGTATTTT
NA	TRBJ2-2	NA	TRBV15	CATSRDRGTDHPSWTGELFF	TGTGCCACCAGCAGAGATCGGGGGACAGACCACCCTTCTTGGACCGGGGAGCTGTTTTTT
NA	TRBJ2-3	TRBD2	TRBV5-1	CASSLGKLAGAPGSDTQYF	TGCGCCAGCAGCTTGGGTAAACTAGCGGGGGCCCCCGGGTCAGATACGCAGTATTTT
NA	TRBJ2-5	TRBD1	TRBV5-6	CASSPGQQETQYF	TGTGCCAGCAGCCCGGGACAGCAAGAGACCCAGTACTTC
NA	TRBJ1-2	TRBD1	TRBV7-8	CASSLRWLDAGQGQSSYGYTF	TGTGCCAGCAGCTTAAGGTGGCTCGATGCGGGACAGGGACAATCAAGCTATGGCTACACCTTC
NA	TRBJ1-1	TRBD1	TRBV9	CASSITGGSGTEAFF	TGTGCCAGCAGCATCACAGGGGGCTCGGGCACTGAAGCTTTCTTT
NA	TRBJ1-6	NA	TRBV5-6	CASSFRGEGSPLHF	TGTGCCAGCAGCTTTCGGGGTGAAGGGTCACCCCTCCACTTT
NA	TRBJ1-4	TRBD1	TRBV7-2	CASSFPGQVEKLFF	TGTGCCAGCAGCTTCCCGGGACAGGTTGAAAAACTGTTTTTT
NA	TRBJ1-2	NA	TRBV7-9	CASSLAPGGGHGYTF	TGTGCCAGCAGCTTAGCGCCGGGGGGAGGGCATGGCTACACCTTC
NA	TRBJ2-7	NA	TRBV7-8	CASSLVGQGPYEQYF	TGTGCCAGCAGCTTAGTTGGTCAGGGGCCCTACGAGCAGTACTTC
NA	TRBJ2-7	NA	TRBV11-3	CASSLSLQAPYPGEQYF	TGTGCCAGCAGCTTAAGTCTTCAGGCGCCTTACCCGGGGGAGCAGTACTTC
NA	TRBJ1-5	TRBD1	TRBV28	CASGTGGLNQPQHF	TGTGCCAGCGGGACAGGGGGCCTCAATCAGCCCCAGCATTTT
NA	TRBJ2-2	NA	TRBV4-2	CASSQDPRGASYGELFF	TGTGCCAGCAGCCAAGATCCCCGGGGGGCCTCATATGGGGAGCTGTTTTTT
NA	TRBJ2-7	TRBD2	TRBV19	CASSPSGGGPYEQYF	TGTGCCAGTAGTCCCAGCGGCGGGGGGCCCTACGAGCAGTACTTC
few	TRBJ1-1	NA	TRBV5-3	CARSTDRRNTEAFF	TGTGCCAGAAGTACCGACCGGAGGAACACTGAAGCTTTCTTT
NA	TRBJ2-1	TRBD2	TRBV18	CASCSSGRAQEQFF	TGTGCCAGCTGTTCTAGCGGGAGGGCCCAGGAGCAGTTCTTC
NA	TRBJ2-1	NA	TRBV19	CASSMRYNEQFF	TGTGCCAGTAGTATGCGTTACAATGAGCAGTTCTTC
NA	TRBJ2-7	TRBD2	TRBV7-2	CASSLGIGGGAYEQYF	TGTGCCAGCAGCTTAGGAATCGGCGGGGGGGCCTACGAGCAGTACTTC
NA	TRBJ1-5	NA	TRBV15	CATSRTLGGDQPQHF	TGTGCCACCAGCAGAACTTTAGGAGGGGATCAGCCCCAGCATTTT
NA	TRBJ2-5	NA	TRBV7-2	CASSRSSIILQYF	TGTGCCAGCAGCCGATCTAGCATCATCCTCCAGTACTTC
once	TRBJ2-1	NA	TRBV12-5	CASGLSVSYNEQFF	TGTGCTAGTGGTTTGTCCGTCTCCTACAATGAGCAGTTCTTC
NA	TRBJ1-1	NA	TRBV7-6	CASSGRSKQGMNTEAFF	TGTGCCAGCAGCGGACGAAGTAAACAGGGAATGAACACTGAAGCTTTCTTT
NA	TRBJ1-5	NA	TRBV19	CASSIVTGLEQPQHF	TGTGCCAGTAGTATAGTTACAGGGCTGGAACAGCCCCAGCATTTT
NA	TRBJ2-3	TRBD1	TRBV5-4	CASSRDRASTDTQYF	TGTGCCAGCAGCCGGGACAGAGCTAGCACAGATACGCAGTATTTT
NA	TRBJ2-7	TRBD1	TRBV6-6	CASSPGTDHTYEQYF	TGTGCCAGCAGTCCGGGGACAGATCATACCTACGAGCAGTACTTC
NA	TRBJ1-2	TRBD1	TRBV7-9	CASSTVHRDRGRADYGYTF	TGTGCCAGCAGCACCGTCCACCGGGACAGGGGGCGGGCTGACTATGGCTACACCTTC
NA	TRBJ2-2	NA	TRBV6-4	CASSDTTGPPGELFF	TGTGCCAGCAGTGACACGACAGGACCCCCCGGGGAGCTGTTTTTT
NA	TRBJ2-5	TRBD1	TRBV29-1	CSVIRTGQETQYF	TGCAGCGTTATCAGGACAGGTCAAGAGACCCAATACTTC
NA	TRBJ2-5	NA	TRBV6-1	CASSDPLGRATQYF	TGTGCCAGCAGTGATCCCTTGGGCAGGGCGACCCAGTACTTC
NA	TRBJ1-2	TRBD1	TRBV4-1	CASSQGQGLYYGYTF	TGCGCCAGCAGCCAAGGACAGGGGCTTTACTATGGCTACACCTTC
NA	TRBJ1-5	NA	TRBV2	CASSERTDSNQPQHF	TGTGCCAGCAGTGAACGGACAGATAGCAATCAGCCCCAGCATTTT
NA	TRBJ1-5	NA	TRBV6-5	CASRSGLGQPQHF	TGTGCCAGCAGGTCAGGGTTGGGTCAGCCCCAGCATTTT
few	TRBJ2-7	TRBD2	TRBV7-2	CASSLGLAGGPEQYF	TGTGCCAGCAGTCTTGGGCTAGCGGGAGGTCCCGAGCAGTACTTC